This T cell receptor (beta chain) was captured in a study of human T cells and chemical hapten exposure. Study at large: Affected patients, primarily female, had alopecia areata, totalis or universalis.

Under the authors' procedure: Sample TCR counts, which ranged from roughly 20,000 to 750,000, had a median of 95,638. MiXCR, applied by TCRdb to the RACE reads, yields one record per CDR3 protein. The V and J calls here are based on TCRdb, not the publication. The sample includes around 80,000 distinct CDR3 sequences, more than 6.5% of them seen just once. The study, taken as a whole, reports: Controls formed significantly fewer large CDR3 similarity clusters than expanded TCRs did. Donors had alopecia, so their immune response may differ from healthy people's.

This CDR3 has 12 amino acids. CDR1 is SQVTM and CDR2 is ANQGSEA in the germline V gene. The V end was cut by 6 bases, the J end by 1 base, with 9 bases between. Time point given: patch test 2, 6 weeks after DPC sensitization. Treatment defined: therapeutic diphenylcyclopropenone sensitization with weekly scalp DPC. This clonotype was found a few times. What it recognizes is unknown. The TCR sequence derives from a woman in her twenties or thirties with alopecia areata. Some clones in this sample may be carry-over from other donors' samples. The sample in question was whole blood, obtained in connection with sensitization to the hapten diphenylcyclopropenone (DPC). V is TRBV29-1 and J is TRBJ1-1; TRBD1 is a possible D gene (6 bases). Here the CDR3 reads CSVKTGNTEAFF. Written as DNA, the CDR3 is TGCAGCGTGAAGACAGGGAACACTGAAGCTTTCTTT.